This T cell receptor (beta chain) emerged from a study of patients and donors after allogeneic stem cell transplantation. This clonotype was detected many times. One junction end disagrees with the germline gene, perhaps due to a read error. CDR3 length: 15 residues. The germline CDR1 and CDR2 sequences are SSHAT and FNYEAQ (reference sequence). TCRdb fed the RT-PCR reads into MiXCR, producing one record per CDR3 protein. The top ten hold around 6% of the sample, which has about a million distinct CDR3 sequences, roughly 18% seen once. V gene TRBV7-7 combines with J gene TRBJ2-1; D unresolved. The receptor comes from a human donor who was either an allogeneic HSCT recipient or a stem cell or donor lymphocyte infusion donor (not recorded which). It is not recorded whose cells these are; they may come from a transplant donor. The specimen was blood, either unsorted or a sorted T cell fraction (not recorded which). CDR3 DNA sequence: TGTGCTAGCAGCTTAGAAAGACCCCCTTTGGGTGAGCAGTTCTTC. It is translated as CASSLERPPLGEQFF.